A single sample gave rise to the 18 T cell receptor beta chains below, sequenced in a study of regulatory T cells. The PCR used 52 TRBV and 13 TRBJ primers. This table comes from immunoSEQ multiplex PCR, and its TCRdb copy is limited to in-frame clones, with some not included. The profile covers around 5,900 clones, with roughly four fifths appearing a single time and under 35% taken by the ten largest. Sequences were obtained from CD8+ T cells sorted from blood. These receptors came from a child aged 5-17 years with CD3G deficiency.

This clone was seen once. This chain links TRBV7-8 with TRBJ2-1; D is ambiguous. CDR3 length equals 16 residues. Looked up from germline, CDR1 is SGHVS and CDR2 is FQNEAQ. V was pared by 4 bases and J by 5 bases, with 18 bases between. The CDR3 region has the DNA TGTGCCAGCAGCTCCCTGACTGGCGGATATCACAATGAGCAGTTCTTC. Translation gives CASSSLTGGYHNEQFF.

The chain carries TRBV21-1 and TRBJ1-1; TRBD1 reflects the table's D call only, with no check against the DNA. TRBV21-1 is an annotated pseudogene. The CDR3 covers 16 residues. The CDR3: CASSIALDTIRTEAFF. CDR3 sequence (DNA): TGTGCCAGCAGCATTGCCTTAGACACAATTCGCACTGAAGCTTTCTTT.

V gene TRBV6-8 combines with J gene TRBJ2-7; maybe TRBD1 (5 bases). This CDR3 has 12 amino acids. V was clipped by 6 bases and J by 7 bases, with 13 bases between them. The germline CDR1 and CDR2 sequences are MNHGY and SAAAGT. For the CDR3, the DNA is TGTGCCAGCAGGAAGGGGCTTGGAGAGCAGTACTTC. It codes for CASRKGLGEQYF.

The chain has TRBV28 and TRBJ2-1; D remains unclear. The ends were cut back, 4 bases at V and 8 bases at J, with 6 bases in the middle. The CDR3 is 11 residues long. Germline V gene lookup returns CDR1 MDHEN and CDR2 SYDVKM. The CDR3 sequence is CASSSRDEQFF. The CDR3 nucleotides are TGTGCCAGCAGTTCTCGAGATGAGCAGTTCTTC.

This sequence joins TRBV6-1 and TRBJ1-1, with D hard to call. CDR3 length equals 13 residues. Per the germline V gene, CDR1 is MNHNS and CDR2 is SASEGT. V was pared by 7 bases and J by 7 bases, with 16 bases between. In nucleotides, the CDR3 is TGTGCCAGCATTTCGATCGCTGGCGTTGAAGCTTTCTTT. Its translation is CASISIAGVEAFF.

CDR3 nucleotide sequence: TGTGCCAGCAGCCCTAGGACAGACAGGAGCTACGAGCAGTACTTC. Amino acids: CASSPRTDRSYEQYF. The chain uses TRBV28 and TRBJ2-7, with D possibly being TRBD1 (6 bases). Trimming cost V 6 bases and J 3 bases, with 18 bases left between them. CDR3 size: 15 residues. Germline CDR1 reads MDHEN; CDR2 reads SYDVKM.

This CDR3 is CASSPRRRGSENTEAFF. The CDR3 DNA reads TGTGCCAGCAGCCCCCGTCGAAGGGGGAGTGAGAACACTGAAGCTTTCTTT. The chain links TRBV11-2 to TRBJ1-1; tentatively, D is TRBD1 (6 bases). Looked up from germline, CDR1 is SGHAT and CDR2 is FQNNGV. V dropped 5 bases and J dropped 1 base, with 20 bases sitting between them. The CDR3 has 17 amino acids.

V usage is TRBV19 and J usage is TRBJ2-1; 11 bases agree with TRBD2. The CDR3 contains 15 residues. V was clipped by 4 bases and J by 4 bases; unmatched bases: 3. From germline, CDR1 is LNHDA and CDR2 SQIVND (reference sequence). The CDR3 reads CASSTGTSGYNEQFF. The CDR3, as DNA: TGTGCCAGTAGTACCGGGACTAGCGGTTACAATGAGCAGTTCTTC. Using reference TRBV19 and TRBJ2-1 for the parts outside the CDR3, the full variable domain is DGGITQSPKYLFRKEGQNVTLSCEQNLNHDAMYWYRQDPGQGLRLIYYSQIVNDFQKGDIAEGYSVSREKKESFPLTVTSAQKNPTAFYLCASSTGTSGYNEQFFGPGTRLTVL.

The gene calls are TRBV28 and TRBJ2-7; no clear D gene. V was pared by 2 bases and J by 3 bases, with 8 bases between. CDR1 and CDR2 (germline): MDHEN, SYDVKM. The CDR3 is 13 residues long. For the CDR3, the DNA is TGTGCCAGCAGTTTAATCGGCAGCTACGAGCAGTACTTC. It is translated as CASSLIGSYEQYF.

This clone was seen a few times. The chain has TRBV28 and TRBJ1-2; D possibly corresponds to TRBD1 (6 bases). Trimming removed 6 bases at V and 4 bases at J, with 9 bases between. Germline V lookup: CDR1 MDHEN, CDR2 SYDVKM. CDR3 size: 12 residues. CDR3 region: CASRGATYGYTF. In DNA, the CDR3 is TGTGCCAGCAGGGGGGCTACCTATGGCTACACCTTC.

The CDR3, as DNA: TGTGCCAGCAGGAACCTCCCGGGACTAGCCTACGAGCAGTACTTC. It codes for CASRNLPGLAYEQYF. The J gene is TRBJ2-7, the V gene TRBV6-1, with 8 bases identical to TRBD2. CDR1 MNHNS and CDR2 SASEGT come from the germline V gene. The CDR3 contains 15 residues. The V and J ends lost 6 bases and 2 bases, in that order; junction bases with no gene match: 9.

The chain couples TRBV28 to TRBJ2-2; 8 nucleotides align to TRBD1. The J segment lost 7 bases and the V segment lost 5 bases, leaving 6 bases of the junction unmatched. Germline V lookup: CDR1 MDHEN, CDR2 SYDVKM. The CDR3 sequence is 14 residues long. The CDR3 DNA reads TGTGCCAGCAGTCCAGGGGGCGTTGGCGGGGAGCTGTTTTTT. It translates to CASSPGGVGGELFF.

The table lists this clone with a count of one. The chain has TRBV28 and TRBJ2-1; 8 nucleotides line up with TRBD1. The CDR3 contains 14 residues. The V and J ends lost 3 bases and 7 bases, in that order; junction bases with no gene match: 5. From germline, CDR1 is MDHEN and CDR2 SYDVKM. The CDR3 is CASSFWTGNNEQFF. The CDR3, as DNA: TGTGCCAGCAGTTTCTGGACAGGGAATAATGAGCAGTTCTTC. Full variable domain (remainder filled in from reference TRBV28 and TRBJ2-1): DVKVTQSSRYLVKRTGEKVFLECVQDMDHENMFWYRQDPGLGLRLIYFSYDVKMKEKGDIPEGYSVSREKKERFSLILESASTNQTSMYLCASSFWTGNNEQFFGPGTRLTVL.

The genes are TRBV7-8 and TRBJ2-7, with 9 bases that match TRBD1. V was clipped by 0 bases and J by 5 bases; unmatched bases: 5. This CDR3 contains 15 residues. Germline CDR1 SGHVS, CDR2 FQNEAQ. CDR3: CASSLAVGQGHEQYF. DNA of the CDR3: TGTGCCAGCAGCTTAGCAGTGGGACAGGGTCACGAGCAGTACTTC.

The chain has TRBV5-1 and TRBJ2-1; TRBD2 matches at 7 bases. This CDR3 has 15 amino acids. Losses at the gene ends were 3 bases for V and 5 bases for J; bases not matched to a gene: 8. From germline, CDR1 is SGHRS and CDR2 YFSETQ. CDR3 DNA sequence: TGCGCCAGCAGCTACGGACTAGGTCCCCACAATGAGCAGTTCTTC. This translates into CASSYGLGPHNEQFF.

This CDR3 is CASSSYPPIGTQYF. CDR3 DNA: TGTGCCAGCAGCTCCTACCCACCGATTGGTACGCAGTATTTT. The V call is TRBV11-2, the J call TRBJ2-3, with D uncertain. The V end lost 4 bases, the J end lost 8 bases, and 16 bases lay between the germline ends. The V gene's germline CDR1 is SGHAT and CDR2 FQNNGV. The CDR3 covers 14 residues.

This chain joins TRBV28 and TRBJ2-7, with D perhaps matching TRBD1 (6 bases). CDR1 is MDHEN and CDR2 is SYDVKM in the germline V gene. V gave up 6 bases and J gave up 4 bases, with 16 bases separating them. The CDR3 spans 14 residues. CDR3 region: CASSGDIGLYEQYF. CDR3 nucleotide sequence: TGTGCCAGCAGCGGGGACATAGGTCTTTACGAGCAGTACTTC.

The J gene is TRBJ2-1, the V gene TRBV11-2; D remains unclear. CDR3 length: 16 amino acids. Trimming took off 1 base at V and 9 bases at J, with 19 bases between the two ends. Germline CDR1 and CDR2: SGHAT and FQNNGV. CDR3 sequence: CASSLGYRGPASEQFF. The CDR3 coding sequence is TGTGCCAGCAGCTTAGGTTACCGCGGCCCGGCGAGTGAGCAGTTCTTC.